What follows describes a single TCR beta chain. Its antigen is not identified. The data were obtained in a study of T cells in tumors after PD-1 blockade. General study findings and limits: Only pre- versus post-treatment comparisons showed clonal replacement. Blood contained about two fifths of the tumor's TCR clonotypes.

V was clipped by 2 bases and J by 11 bases, with 15 bases between them. The germline CDR1 and CDR2 sequences are MNHEY and SVGAGI. CDR3 length equals 13 residues. The method was immunoSEQ multiplex PCR; TCRdb's version includes in-frame clones alone and lacks a portion of them. The sample consists of 3,500 to 4,500 clones, about two thirds of them appearing once. The chain joins TRBV6-5 to TRBJ1-1; D uncertain. This sample comprised tumor tissue, obtained before anti-PD-1 treatment. This receptor was taken from a human donor with basal cell carcinoma. The CDR3 DNA follows: TGTGCCAGCAGTTACGAGGGAAGCGGGTTGGCTTTCTTT. It specifies CASSYEGSGLAFF.